This T cell receptor beta chain derives from a study of long-term antiretroviral therapy in people with HIV. It was version v3.0 of the immunoSEQ assay that was run at survey level. Some clones are missing from TCRdb's copy, which holds only in-frame ones; the method was immunoSEQ multiplex PCR. The sample has roughly 33,000 clones, 97% seen once. Broader study findings: Transplant-donor-level diversity was not reached after ART, though diversity increased.

A remark on this clone: The antigen remains unidentified.

No fewer than two post-ART and no fewer than one pre-ART PBMC samples existed for each donor. United States facilities provided treatment to all participants with HIV. The cryopreserved samples used held about 0.95-10 million PBMC prior to extraction of DNA. This material consisted of unsorted PBMCs, taken 6.9 years after starting antiretroviral therapy. This TCR was recovered from a man aged 25 to 40 with HIV.

The chain's CDR3 is CASSQNVFGDTEAFF. The DNA for the CDR3 is TGCGCCAGCAGCCAAAATGTCTTCGGGGACACTGAAGCTTTCTTT. This chain connects TRBV4-3 to TRBJ1-1; D not resolved. V was cut by 2 bases and J by 3 bases, with 13 bases left in between. The CDR3 contains 15 residues. Germline values: CDR1 LGHNA, CDR2 YSLEER.